These 18 T cell receptor beta chains were all obtained from the same sample, sequenced in a study of blood T cell repertoires in COVID-19. Here immunoSEQ multiplex PCR was the method, and the copy in TCRdb shows in-frame clones only, minus some. The data show roughly 320,000 clones, more than 85% seen once. Material: peripheral blood. The source of these receptors is a man between 65 and 79 years old with acute or convalescent COVID-19.

This clone has a single count. This rearrangement joins TRBV7-6 to TRBJ2-2; 7 bases align to TRBD2. The V gene end was trimmed by 2 bases and the J gene end by 1 base; junction bases not matched to a gene: 4. Germline CDR1 and CDR2: SGHVS and FNYEAQ. The CDR3 is 16 amino acids. CDR3 loop: CASSLLGGRNTGELFF. Written as DNA, the CDR3 is TGTGCCAGCAGCTTATTGGGCGGGAGGAACACCGGGGAGCTGTTTTTT. Full variable domain (outside the CDR3, taken from reference TRBV7-6 and TRBJ2-2): GAGVSQSPRYKVTKRGQDVALRCDPISGHVSLYWYRQALGQGPEFLTYFNYEAQQDKSGLPNDRFSAERPEGSISTLTIQRTEQRDSAMYRCASSLLGGRNTGELFFGEGSRLTVL.

The chain uses TRBV6-5 and TRBJ1-3; TRBD1 matches 7 bases. CDR1 is MNHEY, CDR2 SVGAGI, per germline. The CDR3 totals 15 residues. The V gene end was trimmed by 7 bases and the J gene end by 2 bases; junction bases not matched to a gene: 8. The CDR3 reads CASTSSTGAGNTIYF. DNA for the CDR3: TGTGCCAGCACTTCTTCTACAGGGGCTGGAAACACCATATATTTT.

The chain uses TRBV24-1 and TRBJ2-1, with no clear D. This CDR3 comprises 17 residues. CDR1 is KGHDR, CDR2 SFDVKD, per germline. Trimming shortened V by 5 bases and J by 4 bases, and 20 bases separated the two germline ends. CDR3 residues: CATSAAAGGVWYNEQFF. DNA for the CDR3: TGTGCCACCAGTGCTGCCGCCGGCGGTGTCTGGTACAATGAGCAGTTCTTC.

This clone appeared a single time. The V gene is TRBV9, the J gene TRBJ2-2, with unresolved D. The V gene's germline CDR1 is SGDLS and CDR2 YYNGEE. The CDR3 is 13 residues long. V was shortened by 3 bases and J by 5 bases, with 8 bases between the two germline ends. The CDR3 loop is CASSAPSTGELFF. CDR3 bases: TGTGCCAGCAGCGCCCCGAGTACCGGGGAGCTGTTTTTT.

Of note for this clone: This same CDR3 is encoded by further DNA sequences in the sample. The chain uses TRBV27 and TRBJ2-1; D uncertain. The V gene's germline CDR1 is MNHEY and CDR2 SMNVEV (reference sequence). Trimming pared 3 bases from V and 3 bases from J, leaving 6 bases between. CDR3 size: 13 residues. The CDR3 sequence is CASSLNSYNEQFF. In nucleotides, the CDR3 is TGTGCCAGCAGTTTGAACAGCTACAATGAGCAGTTCTTC.

This chain uses TRBV9 with TRBJ2-2, with D uncertain. The CDR3 runs to 15 residues. Germline V gives CDR1 SGDLS, CDR2 YYNGEE. Trimming took 0 bases from V and 4 from J, leaving 10 bases between them. Here the CDR3 reads CASSVEPASTGELFF. The CDR3 DNA is TGTGCCAGCAGCGTAGAGCCAGCGAGCACCGGGGAGCTGTTTTTT.

The chain has TRBV10-3 and TRBJ2-1; 13 bases are a match to TRBD2. Germline V gene data show CDR1 as ENHRY and CDR2 as SYGVKD. This CDR3 is 16 amino acids long. Trimming cost V 7 bases and J 4 bases; bases outside gene matches: 7. CDR3 bases: TGTGCCATCAAACGGACTAGCGGGAGTGGATACAATGAGCAGTTCTTC. This gives the protein CAIKRTSGSGYNEQFF.

This chain uses TRBV9 with TRBJ2-3, with 11 bases fitting TRBD2. The CDR3 is 16 residues long. V lost 4 bases and J lost 5; bases outside the gene matches: 9. CDR1 is SGDLS and CDR2 is YYNGEE in the germline V gene. Here the CDR3 DNA reads TGTGCCAGCAGCCCCGGGACTAGCGGTGTCAAAGATACGCAGTATTTT. It codes for CASSPGTSGVKDTQYF.

The chain combines TRBV6-5 with TRBJ1-3; possibly TRBD1 for D (5 bases). CDR3 length equals 16 residues. V was shortened by 2 bases and J by 0 bases, with 11 bases between the two germline ends. Germline V lookup: CDR1 MNHEY, CDR2 SVGAGI. CDR3 in amino acids: CASSYRQSSSGNTIYF. CDR3 nucleotides: TGTGCCAGCAGTTACAGACAGTCGAGCTCTGGAAACACCATATATTTT.

CDR3 in amino acids: CASSFPGTGDHYGYTF. The CDR3 nucleotides are TGTGCCAGCAGTTTCCCCGGGACAGGGGATCACTATGGCTACACCTTC. The chain employs TRBV28 and TRBJ1-2; 10 bases line up with TRBD1. The trim removed 3 bases at V and 3 bases at J, leaving 7 bases unmatched. The germline gives CDR1 MDHEN, CDR2 SYDVKM. The CDR3 runs 16 residues.

V and J are TRBV19 and TRBJ1-5; maybe TRBD1 (5 bases). V was pared by 4 bases and J by 0 bases, with 10 bases between. Per germline, CDR1 LNHDA and CDR2 SQIVND (reference sequence). This CDR3 region has 15 residues. CDR3 residues: CASSTQGLSNQPQHF. The CDR3 DNA reads TGTGCCAGTAGTACGCAGGGACTTAGCAATCAGCCCCAGCATTTT.

The rearrangement uses TRBV15 and TRBJ2-5; a possible D gene is TRBD2 (6 bases). Looked up from germline, CDR1 is LNHNV and CDR2 is YYDKDF (reference sequence). Trimming removed 6 bases from V and 0 bases from J, with 8 bases in between. CDR3 size: 13 residues. CDR3 in amino acids: CATRGGYQETQYF. The CDR3 nucleotides are TGTGCCACCAGAGGAGGGTACCAAGAGACCCAGTACTTC.

The chain combines TRBV23-1 with TRBJ1-1; 10 nucleotides match TRBD1. TRBV23-1 is labeled an ORF, and its function is uncertain. J lost 7 bases, V lost 8 bases, and 13 bases had no gene match. The CDR3 has 15 amino acids. The CDR3 nucleotides read TGCGCCAGCCTACCGACAGGGGGCGAAACTTTTGAAGCTTTCTTT. The encoded protein is CASLPTGGETFEAFF.

This chain links TRBV28 with TRBJ2-5; possible D gene TRBD2, 6 bases. V lost 4 bases, J lost 2 bases, and 11 bases lay in between. Germline V gene lookup returns CDR1 MDHEN and CDR2 SYDVKM. There are 14 residues in the CDR3. This CDR3 reads CASSSAGLQETQYF. As DNA, the CDR3 is TGTGCCAGCAGTTCCGCGGGACTTCAAGAGACCCAGTACTTC.

This clone has just one count. The chain links TRBV30 to TRBJ1-4; D may be TRBD1 (5 bases). The CDR3 runs 15 residues. The V end lost 2 bases, the J end lost 8 bases, and 18 bases lay between the germline ends. CDR1 is GTSNPN, CDR2 SVGIG, per germline (reference sequence). The CDR3 bases are TGTGCCTGGAGTCCGGGGGTAGGGGCTTGGGAAAAACTGTTTTTT. It encodes CAWSPGVGAWEKLFF.

CDR3 amino acids: CATSEPGVRESDTQYF. The CDR3 nucleotides are TGTGCCACCAGTGAACCCGGGGTTAGAGAATCCGATACGCAGTATTTT. The V call is TRBV24-1, the J call TRBJ2-3; weak D call: TRBD2 (5 bases). Germline values: CDR1 KGHDR, CDR2 SFDVKD. The CDR3 length is 16 residues. The V end lost 4 bases, the J end lost 6 bases, and 19 bases lay between the germline ends.

The gene calls are TRBV5-4 and TRBJ2-3; 11 nucleotides agree with TRBD2. In germline, CDR1 is SGHNT, CDR2 YYREEE (reference sequence). This CDR3 region has 16 residues. The junction had 3 bases not matched to a gene; V was cut back by 3 bases and J by 0 bases. CDR3 DNA sequence: TGTGCCAGCAGCTATGGGACTAGCGGTAGCACAGATACGCAGTATTTT. This encodes CASSYGTSGSTDTQYF.

The chain uses TRBV11-2 and TRBJ2-1; 9 nucleotides match TRBD2. Germline lookup yields CDR1 SGHAT and CDR2 FQNNGV. The junction had 9 bases not matched to a gene; V was cut back by 2 bases and J by 7 bases. CDR3 length: 16 amino acids. The CDR3 spells CASSLIAGGGANEQFF. CDR3 DNA sequence: TGTGCCAGCAGCTTAATCGCGGGGGGGGGAGCAAATGAGCAGTTCTTC.